These 13 T cell receptor beta chains share one sample of origin, sequenced in a study of CD8+CD57+ T cells in acquired aplastic anemia. Only patients with CD8+CD57+ cell expansion on flow cytometry were chosen for sequencing. Genomic DNA provided the template from which TCR beta VDJ and CDR3 profiles were obtained. MiXCR, applied by TCRdb to the reads, yields one record per CDR3 protein. The sample has about 200,000 distinct CDR3 sequences, less than 60% seen once; the top ten hold nearly 20%. The source material was sorted CD4+, CD8+, or CD8+CD57+ T cells (not recorded which) from PBMCs. Receptors were obtained from a human donor with aplastic anemia.

The J gene is TRBJ1-1, the V gene TRBV20-1, with TRBD1 matching over 11 bases. The CDR3 sequence is 15 residues long. The V and J ends lost 3 bases and 3 bases, in that order; junction bases with no gene match: 6. In germline, CDR1 is DFQATT, CDR2 SNEGSKA (reference sequence). CDR3 in amino acids: CSASGQGAIYTEAFF. The CDR3 DNA is TGCAGTGCTAGCGGACAGGGGGCTATTTACACTGAAGCTTTCTTT.

The genes are TRBV19 and TRBJ2-3, with 9 positions matching TRBD1. V trimming: 5 bases; J trimming: 4 bases; junction bases outside the gene matches: 7. There are 15 residues in the CDR3. The V gene's germline CDR1 is LNHDA and CDR2 SQIVND (reference sequence). CDR3 in DNA: TGTGCCAGTAGTTCGGAGGGACAGGGTCCAGATACGCAGTATTTT. This gives the protein CASSSEGQGPDTQYF.

There are many counts of this clonotype. This chain uses TRBV5-8 with TRBJ2-6; perhaps TRBD1 as D (5 bases). V was trimmed by 0 bases and J by 2 bases, leaving 6 bases between them. CDR1 is SGHTS, CDR2 YDEGEE, per germline. CDR3 length: 15 amino acids. The CDR3 region has the DNA TGTGCCAGCAGCTTGGGCAGGGCTGGGGCCAACGTCCTGACTTTC. Translated, it gives CASSLGRAGANVLTF.

The chain joins TRBV6-1 to TRBJ1-1, with D hard to call. The CDR3 spans 14 residues. Trimming stripped 3 bases from V and 1 base from J, with 9 bases between. Germline CDR1 is MNHNS and CDR2 is SASEGT. The CDR3 sequence: CASSDLVGNTEAFF. CDR3 in DNA: TGTGCCAGCAGTGATCTGGTCGGGAACACTGAAGCTTTCTTT.

The rearrangement links TRBV19 to TRBJ1-3; TRBD1 is a possible D gene (5 bases). Judging by the DNA end, TRBJ1-1 fits better; the J call may be wrong. CDR1 is LNHDA and CDR2 is SQIVND in the germline V gene (reference sequence). The CDR3 loop spans 15 amino acids. CDR3 loop: CASSIRGRLNTEAFF. The CDR3 region has the DNA TGTGCCAGTAGTATTAGGGGACGGCTGAACACTGAAGCTTTCTTT.

The sample holds a few counts of this clonotype. V usage is TRBV7-2 and J usage is TRBJ2-3, with 9 bases matching TRBD2. Germline trimming cut 4 bases from V and 1 base from J; bases unmatched to any gene: 3. The CDR3 covers 15 residues. CDR1 is SGHTA, CDR2 FQGNSA, per germline. The CDR3 bases are TGTGCCAGCAGCTGGGCTAGCGGGGGCACAGATACGCAGTATTTT. It is translated as CASSWASGGTDTQYF.

This clonotype has a handful of counts. The rearrangement links TRBV6-5 to TRBJ2-3, with 8 bases identical to TRBD2. The CDR3 extends over 15 amino acids. Trimming took 5 bases from V and 2 from J; bases not matched to a gene: 6. Germline V CDR1 and CDR2: MNHEY, SVGAGI. The CDR3 DNA sequence: TGTGCCAGCAGTGACCCGGGGGGGTCCACAGATACGCAGTATTTT. Its protein product is CASSDPGGSTDTQYF.

In nucleotides, the CDR3 is TGTGCCAGCAGTTACTCGACAAGGGACAGGACCTACGAGCAGTACTTC. Translated: CASSYSTRDRTYEQYF. The chain carries TRBV6-6 and TRBJ2-7, with TRBD1 identical over 8 bases. This CDR3 is 16 amino acids long. Germline-derived CDR1 and CDR2 are MNHNY and SVGAGI (reference sequence). After removal of 0 bases from V and 2 bases from J, the junction contained 6 bases not matched to a gene.

This clonotype was detected once. A read error is possible here, since a much larger clone lies one base away. The genes are TRBV11-1 and TRBJ1-2; TRBD1 agrees at 10 bases. Per germline, CDR1 SGHAT and CDR2 FQDESV (reference sequence). The ends lost 5 bases at V and 4 bases at J; junction bases unmatched: 13. The CDR3 is made up of 17 amino acids. CDR3 nucleotide sequence: TGTGCCAGCAGCCACTGGGACAGGGGCGCCCGGGGCTATGGCTACACCTTC. Its protein is CASSHWDRGARGYGYTF.

The chain has TRBV10-3 and TRBJ2-7; TRBD1 matches at 7 bases. Trimming cost V 11 bases and J 4 bases; bases outside gene matches: 14. The V gene's germline CDR1 is ENHRY and CDR2 SYGVKD. The CDR3 covers 14 residues. The CDR3 reads CAAATGTVGYEQYF. CDR3 sequence (DNA): TGTGCCGCCGCTACCGGGACAGTCGGATACGAGCAGTACTTC.

This clonotype was seen ten or more times. This chain uses TRBV18 with TRBJ1-6; D gene unclear. Trimming pared 5 bases from V and 7 bases from J, leaving 6 bases between. This CDR3 is 12 amino acids long. Germline-derived CDR1 and CDR2 are KGHSH and LQKENI. CDR3 in amino acids: CASSIPNSPLHF. CDR3 nucleotide sequence: TGTGCCAGCTCAATCCCGAATTCACCCCTCCACTTT.

Of note for this clonotype: The germline gene is not matched at one end of the junction; a read error may be the cause. The chain joins TRBV10-3 to TRBJ2-6; 10 bases fit TRBD1. CDR1 is ENHRY, CDR2 SYGVKD, per germline. CDR3 size: 18 residues. The CDR3 here is CATNPAGTGESGADVLTF. The CDR3 DNA reads TGTGCCACCAACCCCGCCGGGACAGGGGAGTCAGGGGCCGACGTCCTGACTTTC.

V gene TRBV25-1 combines with J gene TRBJ2-3; possibly TRBD2 for D (5 bases). This CDR3 is built from 16 residues. Per germline, CDR1 MGHDK and CDR2 SYGVNS. Between the trimmed V and J ends, which lost 10 bases and 0 bases, there was a span of 20 bases. The CDR3 DNA is TGTGCCACCGGTGCAGAGGGAACTACTAGCACAGATACGCAGTATTTT. Amino acid sequence: CATGAEGTTSTDTQYF.